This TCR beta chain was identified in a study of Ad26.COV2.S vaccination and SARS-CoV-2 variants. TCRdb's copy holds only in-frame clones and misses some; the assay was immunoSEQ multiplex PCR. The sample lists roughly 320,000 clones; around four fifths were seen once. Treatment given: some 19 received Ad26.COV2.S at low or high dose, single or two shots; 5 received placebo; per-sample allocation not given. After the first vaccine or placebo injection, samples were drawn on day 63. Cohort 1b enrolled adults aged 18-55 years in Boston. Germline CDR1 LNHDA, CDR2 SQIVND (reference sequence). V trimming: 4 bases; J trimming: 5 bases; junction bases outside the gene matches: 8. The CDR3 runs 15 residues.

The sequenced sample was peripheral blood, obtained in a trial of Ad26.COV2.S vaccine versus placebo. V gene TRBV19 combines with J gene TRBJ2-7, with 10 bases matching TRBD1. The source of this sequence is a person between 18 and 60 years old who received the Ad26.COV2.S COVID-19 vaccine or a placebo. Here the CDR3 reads CASSTGTGERNEQYF. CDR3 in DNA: TGTGCCAGTAGTACTGGGACAGGGGAAAGGAACGAGCAGTACTTC. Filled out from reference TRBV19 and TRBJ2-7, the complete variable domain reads DGGITQSPKYLFRKEGQNVTLSCEQNLNHDAMYWYRQDPGQGLRLIYYSQIVNDFQKGDIAEGYSVSREKKESFPLTVTSAQKNPTAFYLCASSTGTGERNEQYFGPGTRLTVT.